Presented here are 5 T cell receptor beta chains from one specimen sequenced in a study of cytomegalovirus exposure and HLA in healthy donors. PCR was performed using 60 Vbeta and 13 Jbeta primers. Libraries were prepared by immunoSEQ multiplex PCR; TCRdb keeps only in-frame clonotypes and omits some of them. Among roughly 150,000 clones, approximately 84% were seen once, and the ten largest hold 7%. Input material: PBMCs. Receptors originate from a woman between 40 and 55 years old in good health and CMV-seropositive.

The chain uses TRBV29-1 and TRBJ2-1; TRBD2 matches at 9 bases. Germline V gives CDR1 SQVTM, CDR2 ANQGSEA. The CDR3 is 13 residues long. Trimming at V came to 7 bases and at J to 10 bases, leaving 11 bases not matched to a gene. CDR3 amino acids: CSGLKASGVEQFF. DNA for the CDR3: TGCAGCGGCCTTAAGGCTAGCGGGGTGGAGCAGTTCTTC.

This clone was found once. CDR3 residues: CASSSTSGVEQFF. CDR3 coding DNA: TGTGCCAGCAGCTCAACCTCGGGGGTCGAGCAGTTCTTC. The chain employs TRBV7-9 and TRBJ2-1; D possibly corresponds to TRBD2 (6 bases). Trimming left V 4 bases short and J 10 bases short, with 14 bases between. This CDR3 has 13 residues. The germline gives CDR1 SEHNR, CDR2 FQNEAQ (reference sequence).

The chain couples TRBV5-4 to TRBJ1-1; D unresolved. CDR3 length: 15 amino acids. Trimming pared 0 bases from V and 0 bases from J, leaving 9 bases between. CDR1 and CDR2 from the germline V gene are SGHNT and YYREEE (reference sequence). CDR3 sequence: CASSLVGLMNTEAFF. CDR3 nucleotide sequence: TGTGCCAGCAGCTTGGTTGGACTGATGAACACTGAAGCTTTCTTT.

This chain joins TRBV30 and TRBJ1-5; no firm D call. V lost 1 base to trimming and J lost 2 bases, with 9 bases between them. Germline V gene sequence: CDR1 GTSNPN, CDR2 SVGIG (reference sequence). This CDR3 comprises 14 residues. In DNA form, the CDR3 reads TGTGCCTGGAGTGCAGGATTGCGCAATCAGCCCCAGCATTTT. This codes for CAWSAGLRNQPQHF.

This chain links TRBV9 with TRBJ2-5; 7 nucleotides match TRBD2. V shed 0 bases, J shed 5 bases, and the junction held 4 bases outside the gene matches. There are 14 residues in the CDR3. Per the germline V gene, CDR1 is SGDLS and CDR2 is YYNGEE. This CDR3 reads CASSVDPREETQYF. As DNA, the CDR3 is TGTGCCAGCAGCGTAGACCCGCGGGAGGAGACCCAGTACTTC.